The rows below give T cell receptor beta chains drawn from one sample of a study of blood T cell repertoires in COVID-19. Data came from immunoSEQ multiplex PCR; TCRdb stores just in-frame clones and leaves some out. Of around 300,000 clones listed, 90% are singletons. The specimen was peripheral blood. These receptors all stem from a woman aged 40 to 50 with COVID-19, enrolled during active disease. Each CDR3 is given with its conserved first and last residue. Fields, in order: J gene, V gene, clone size, D gene, CDR3 protein, CDR3 DNA. A D gene is named only where the DNA matches it firmly. Clone size is shown for a subset of rows, as once, few, many or a class of expanded clone.

J: TRBJ1-1
V: TRBV7-3
size: .
D: TRBD1
CDR3: CASSSDRVTEAFF
DNA: TGTGCCAGCAGCTCGGACAGGGTGACTGAAGCTTTCTTT

J: TRBJ2-1
V: TRBV9
size: .
D: .
CDR3: CASSPRAGTSYNEQFF
DNA: TGTGCCAGCAGCCCGCGGGCAGGGACTTCCTACAATGAGCAGTTCTTC

J: TRBJ1-2
V: TRBV6-2/TRBV6-3
size: .
D: .
CDR3: CASSYSAGTNYGYTF
DNA: TGTGCCAGCAGTTACTCTGCAGGGACTAACTATGGCTACACCTTC

J: TRBJ1-3
V: TRBV4-3
size: .
D: TRBD1
CDR3: CASSQGQGALGNTIYF
DNA: TGCGCCAGCAGCCAAGGACAGGGGGCGCTTGGAAACACCATATATTTT

J: TRBJ2-2
V: TRBV15
size: .
D: .
CDR3: CATSSYGASAGELFF
DNA: TGTGCCACCAGCAGCTATGGGGCGTCGGCCGGGGAGCTGTTTTTT

J: TRBJ2-5
V: TRBV29-1
size: .
D: .
CDR3: CSVAGYETQYF
DNA: TGCAGCGTTGCGGGTTATGAGACCCAGTACTTC

J: TRBJ2-5
V: TRBV20-1
size: .
D: .
CDR3: CSATETGIQYF
DNA: TGCAGTGCTACCGAAACAGGGATCCAGTACTTC

J: TRBJ2-1
V: TRBV7-2
size: once
D: .
CDR3: CASSLGWGDEQFF
DNA: TGTGCCAGCAGCTTAGGGTGGGGCGATGAGCAGTTCTTC

J: TRBJ2-5
V: TRBV7-8
size: .
D: TRBD2
CDR3: CASSREIAGMQETQYF
DNA: TGTGCCAGCAGCAGGGAAATAGCGGGAATGCAAGAGACCCAGTACTTC

J: TRBJ2-7
V: TRBV7-8
size: .
D: .
CDR3: CASSLYPGTSTSEQYF
DNA: TGTGCCAGCAGCTTATACCCCGGGACATCAACAAGCGAGCAGTACTTC

J: TRBJ1-2
V: TRBV10-3
size: few
D: TRBD1
CDR3: CAISARNRGLNYGYTF
DNA: TGTGCCATCAGTGCCCGAAACAGGGGTCTTAACTATGGCTACACCTTC